Each of the 5 T cell receptor beta chains below was sequenced from the same sample in a study of T cell responses to AZD1222 COVID-19 vaccine. Only in-frame clones appear in the TCRdb table, and some are missing; sequencing was by immunoSEQ multiplex PCR. This sample has more than 75,000 clones; roughly nine tenths occur once, and the top ten carry approximately 5.2%. The specimen was peripheral blood, collected on day 0 of AZD1222 vaccination. The receptors come from an adult in good health.

CDR3 protein: CASSVGQKNIQYF. The CDR3 DNA follows: TGTGCCAGCAGCGTCGGACAGAAAAACATTCAGTACTTC. The chain has TRBV9 and TRBJ2-4; TRBD1 might be the D (6 bases). Germline V CDR1 and CDR2: SGDLS, YYNGEE. V was cut by 2 bases and J by 4 bases, with 7 bases left in between. The length of the CDR3 is 13 residues.

This rearrangement joins TRBV28 to TRBJ2-5; the match to TRBD2 covers 9 bases. The CDR3 runs 16 residues. Germline loops: CDR1 MDHEN, CDR2 SYDVKM. The J segment lost 0 bases and the V segment lost 1 base, leaving 3 bases of the junction unmatched. The CDR3 loop is CASSLSSGIYQETQYF. CDR3 nucleotide sequence: TGTGCCAGCAGTTTATCTAGCGGGATTTACCAAGAGACCCAGTACTTC.

A single count supports this clone. The V and J genes are TRBV12-3 or TRBV12-4 and TRBJ2-5; the D is unclear. The CDR3 consists of 13 residues. The V and J ends lost 5 bases and 5 bases respectively, with 12 bases between them. This CDR3 is CASSPLAGETQYF. CDR3 in DNA: TGTGCCAGCAGTCCCCTGGCCGGCGAGACCCAGTACTTC.

The V gene is TRBV7-3, the J gene TRBJ2-7, with TRBD1 identical over 11 bases. The germline V gene has CDR1 SGHTA and CDR2 FQGTGA. The trim removed 5 bases at V and 4 bases at J, leaving 4 bases unmatched. The CDR3 is 14 amino acids. The CDR3 region is CASSPGQGAYEQYF. CDR3 coding DNA: TGTGCCAGCAGCCCCGGACAGGGGGCTTACGAGCAGTACTTC. The full variable domain, in which reference TRBV7-3 and TRBJ2-7 provide the parts outside the CDR3, is GAGVSQTPSNKVTEKGKYVELRCDPISGHTALYWYRQSLGQGPEFLIYFQGTGAADDSGLPNDRFFAVRPEGSVSTLKIQRTERGDSAVYLCASSPGQGAYEQYFGPGTRLTVT.

The chain couples TRBV28 to TRBJ1-3; D is uncertain. The V gene lost 1 base and the J gene lost 0 bases, with 7 bases spanning the gap. The CDR3 is made up of 15 amino acids. The germline V gene has CDR1 MDHEN and CDR2 SYDVKM. CDR3 sequence reads: CASSLSQNSGNTIYF. DNA of the CDR3: TGTGCCAGCAGTTTATCACAGAACTCTGGAAACACCATATATTTT.